The sequence of this TCR beta chain was determined in a study of blood T cells in healthy people across ages (dated by TCRdb to the mid-2010s). Regarding the study in general: Template switching captured roughly one uniquely barcoded TCR beta cDNA molecule per two T cells in model experiments. Donors were grouped into four age groups: young (average 16 years), middle-aged (roughly 38), aged (approximately 67) and long-lived (about 82). Two additional independent replicas of 1 million unique cDNA reads from the same blood draw were analyzed for two donors (one aged 18 to 30 and one aged 80 or older). To track age-related changes in TCR beta repertoire diversity, the study relied on deep sequencing normalized with unique cDNA molecular identifiers.

The CDR3 spans 16 residues, from the cysteine through the phenylalanine. Only the CDR3 portion is preserved as DNA: 48 bases, with reading frame beginning at the first base. CDR1 and CDR2 were assigned from the germline V gene as MGHRA and YSYEKL. Study-wide findings and limitations: Donor CMV infection status was unknown, potentially confounding age-related changes in expanded clonotypes. Bulk unsorted PBMC profiling prevented conclusive comparison of naive and antigen-experienced compartments. Observed TCR beta diversity per million T cells fell roughly linearly with age, and a significant reduction was already apparent by age about 36. Compared with the aged group, the long-lived group had more naive CD4+ T cells, fewer expanded clones and increased TCR diversity, suggesting age selection. There was a strong correlation between observed TCR beta diversity and the percentage of naive T cells measured by flow cytometry. Estimates of total diversity based on one million sequenced T cells were regarded as lower bounds and as underestimates.

This clonotype was detected a few times. The target of this receptor is not known. No much larger clone exists at a distance of one base, and base qualities are not known. The donors were roughly 40 Caucasian individuals from Russia, aged roughly 6 to 100 years, who were systemically healthy. Each donor gave 9 to 10 milliliters of peripheral blood, collected into EDTA-treated Vacutainer tubes. Ficoll-Paque density-gradient centrifugation was used to isolate PBMCs, with at least 7 million per sample. Trizol reagent was used to extract total RNA from PBMCs, with at least 5.5 micrograms per sample. For every donor, flow cytometry on a PBMC aliquot measured the percentage of naive CD45RAhigh/CD27high T cells. Libraries were built with 5' RACE. The run used an Illumina HiSeq 2500. A second about 7 to 12 cycle PCR used a sample-barcoded 5' primer and a J-beta primer mix. Each TCR beta cDNA molecule received a unique molecular identifier from a template-switch 5' adaptor carrying 12 random nucleotides. At least 3 million CDR3-containing paired-end reads were obtained from each sample. All of the RNA was converted into first-strand cDNA using the Mint cDNA synthesis kit, with a TRBC-specific oligonucleotide serving as the primer. All cDNA was treated with uracil-DNA glycosylase and then went through a first 18-cycle PCR with the universal primers M1SS and BC2_uni_R. In the paper's pipeline: Normalization of each sample was performed by random selection of 1 million high-quality reads, each carrying a distinct molecular identifier. Instead of being binned into consensus sequences, reads that shared molecular identifiers were thrown out. MiTCR, with a Q25 quality threshold and the strictest error-elimination algorithm, was used for CDR3 identification, clonotype clustering and error correction. A nonparametric unseen species model using Euler transformation provided a lower-bound estimate of total TCR beta diversity. Using fastp trimming at Q25 and MiXCR clonotype assembly, TCRdb reanalyzed the public sequencing data and kept in-frame beta chains. Identical CDR3 protein sequences are pooled into one entry, listed with their most common genes and DNA. What appears here as the V and J calls and clone size reflects TCRdb's work, not the paper's. This sample has nearly 800,000 distinct CDR3 sequences in its table, and roughly 25% of those were observed once. The ten largest clones capture under 4.5% of the sample.

In addition, the sample was reused for a study of T cells of mothers and their children. The second study's authors report: Nine systemically healthy Caucasian individuals, comprising three mothers and their six children, were included as donors. cDNA synthesis consumed the entire amount of extracted RNA, loaded at around 1.5 ug RNA in each 15 ul reaction. In the second PCR, the M1S primer added sample barcodes and 2-4 random nucleotides. More than 9 million TCR beta CDR3 reads were obtained from each mother, and approximately 3 million reads were obtained from each child. Thymic selection shapes the output of TCR recombination in a similar way in related and unrelated pairs, and inherited differences have a minor effect. Related mother-child pairs always showed normalized repertoire overlap that was slightly higher than in unrelated mother-child pairs, though the difference was never significant. Persistent microchimeric T cell clones were not detected, at a sensitivity of 95 to 100 clones per million clonotypes. To look for features that set related mother-child pairs apart from unrelated individuals, the researchers ran deep NGS to compare the TCR beta repertoires of mothers and children. Mothers averaged about 37 +/- 4 years of age and children averaged 11 +/- 4 years. After adapters were ligated using NEBNext reagents, the libraries underwent 100+100 nt paired-end sequencing on an Illumina HiSeq 2000. To prevent cross-contamination, the mother and child libraries were prepared a month apart and were sequenced in separate runs. Each donor had between roughly 500,000 and 2,200,000 distinct TCR beta clonotypes identified. Naive TCR beta clonotypes were estimated from low-frequency clonotypes matched to each donor's FACS-determined naive share, without sorting.

The chain was built from TRBV4-1 and TRBJ2-5; the central 9 bases match TRBD2. The J call could be wrong; TRBJ2-1 is a better fit for the DNA end. This TCR derives from a boy between 10 and 17 years old in good health. The sequencing sample was made of blood. The bases read TGCGCCAGCAGCCCCTATTTGGCGGGAGGGGTTAATGAGCAGTTCTTC. This is translated as CASSPYLAGGVNEQFF.